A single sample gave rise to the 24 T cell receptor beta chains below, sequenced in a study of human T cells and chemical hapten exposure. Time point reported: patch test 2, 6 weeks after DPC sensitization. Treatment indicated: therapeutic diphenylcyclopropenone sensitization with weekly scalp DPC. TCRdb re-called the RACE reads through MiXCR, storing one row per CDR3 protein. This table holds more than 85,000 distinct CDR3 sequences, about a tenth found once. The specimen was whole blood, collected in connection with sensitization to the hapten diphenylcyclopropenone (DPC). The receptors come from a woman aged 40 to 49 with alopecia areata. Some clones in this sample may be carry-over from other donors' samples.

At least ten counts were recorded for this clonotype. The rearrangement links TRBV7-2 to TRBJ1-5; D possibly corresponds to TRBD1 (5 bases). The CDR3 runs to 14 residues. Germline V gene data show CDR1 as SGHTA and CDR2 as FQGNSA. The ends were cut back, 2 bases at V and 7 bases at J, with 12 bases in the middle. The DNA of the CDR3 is TGTGCCAGCAGCTTAAGGCAGGGCGGCCAGCCCCAGCATTTT. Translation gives CASSLRQGGQPQHF.

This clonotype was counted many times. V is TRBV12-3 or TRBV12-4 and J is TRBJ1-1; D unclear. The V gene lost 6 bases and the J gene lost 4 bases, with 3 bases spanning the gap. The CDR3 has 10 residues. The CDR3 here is CASRFTEAFF. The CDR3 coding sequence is TGTGCCAGCAGGTTCACTGAAGCTTTCTTT.

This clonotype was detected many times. CDR3 in DNA: TGTGCCAGCAGCAAAGCGCTCGGGGGGCCAAAGAATGAGCAGTTCTTC. This codes for CASSKALGGPKNEQFF. The genes are TRBV21-1 and TRBJ2-1; the table's TRBD1 call for D was not verified on the DNA. TRBV21-1 represents a pseudogene. CDR3 size: 16 residues.

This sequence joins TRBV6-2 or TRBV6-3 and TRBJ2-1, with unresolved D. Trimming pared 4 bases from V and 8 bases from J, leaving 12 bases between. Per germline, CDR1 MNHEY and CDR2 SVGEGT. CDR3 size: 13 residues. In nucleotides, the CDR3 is TGTGCCAGCAGTTCCCCGAGGAGCGATGAGCAGTTCTTC. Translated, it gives CASSSPRSDEQFF.

CDR3 sequence (DNA): TGCGCCAGCAGCTGGGGGACCTCGGGGACTGAAGCTTTCTTT. It yields the protein CASSWGTSGTEAFF. This chain links TRBV5-1 with TRBJ1-1, with a tentative D call TRBD1 (5 bases). The CDR3 sequence is 14 residues long. Between the trimmed V and J ends, which lost 3 bases and 5 bases, there was a span of 14 bases. Germline V gives CDR1 SGHRS, CDR2 YFSETQ. Complete variable domain (other parts from reference TRBV5-1 and TRBJ1-1): KAGVTQTPRYLIKTRGQQVTLSCSPISGHRSVSWYQQTPGQGLQFLFEYFSETQRNKGNFPGRFSGRQFSNSRSEMNVSTLELGDSALYLCASSWGTSGTEAFFGQGTRLTVV.

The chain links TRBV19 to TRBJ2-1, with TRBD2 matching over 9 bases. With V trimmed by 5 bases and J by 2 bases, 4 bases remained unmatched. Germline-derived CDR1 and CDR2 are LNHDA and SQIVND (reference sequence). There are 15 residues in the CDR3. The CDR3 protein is CASSLGTSPYNEQFF. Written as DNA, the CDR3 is TGTGCCAGTAGTCTCGGGACTAGCCCCTACAATGAGCAGTTCTTC.

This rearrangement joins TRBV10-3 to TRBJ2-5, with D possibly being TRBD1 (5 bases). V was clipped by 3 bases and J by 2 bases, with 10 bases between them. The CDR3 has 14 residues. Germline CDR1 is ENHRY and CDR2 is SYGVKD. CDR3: CAISDSRQQETQYF. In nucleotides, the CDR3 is TGTGCCATCAGTGATTCTAGACAGCAAGAGACCCAGTACTTC.

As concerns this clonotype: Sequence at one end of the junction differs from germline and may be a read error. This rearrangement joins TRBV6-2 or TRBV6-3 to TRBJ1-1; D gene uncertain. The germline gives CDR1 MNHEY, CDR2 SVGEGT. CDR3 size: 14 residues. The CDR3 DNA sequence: TGTGCCAGCAGTTCCCGGGTGATCGACACTGAAGCTTCCTTT. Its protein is CASSSRVIDTEASF.

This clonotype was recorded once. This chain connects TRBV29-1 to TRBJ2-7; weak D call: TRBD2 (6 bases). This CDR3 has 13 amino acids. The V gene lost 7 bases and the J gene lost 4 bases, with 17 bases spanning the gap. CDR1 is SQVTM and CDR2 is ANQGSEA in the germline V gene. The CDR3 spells CSALGTDRYEQYF. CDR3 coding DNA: TGCAGCGCCCTGGGGACTGATCGGTACGAGCAGTACTTC.

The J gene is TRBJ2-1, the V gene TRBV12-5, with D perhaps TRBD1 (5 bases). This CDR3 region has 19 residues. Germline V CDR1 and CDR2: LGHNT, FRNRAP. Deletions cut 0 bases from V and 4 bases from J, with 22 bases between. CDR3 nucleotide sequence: TGTGCTAGTGGTTTGGTTAAATATTTCCAGGGTTTTAGGTACAATGAGCAGTTCTTC. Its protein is CASGLVKYFQGFRYNEQFF.

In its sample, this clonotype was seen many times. Here the CDR3 reads CASSRGGTGANVLTF. The CDR3, as DNA: TGTGCCAGCAGCCGGGGAGGGACCGGGGCCAACGTCCTGACTTTC. The V and J genes are TRBV7-2 and TRBJ2-6, with 7 bases aligning to TRBD2. This CDR3 contains 15 residues. V shed 5 bases and J 4 bases; nucleotides not matched to a gene: 5. CDR1 is SGHTA and CDR2 is FQGNSA in the germline V gene.

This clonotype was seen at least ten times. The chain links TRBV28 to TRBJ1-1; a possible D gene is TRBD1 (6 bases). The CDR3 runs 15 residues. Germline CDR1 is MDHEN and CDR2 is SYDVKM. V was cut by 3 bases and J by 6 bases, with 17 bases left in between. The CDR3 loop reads CASSLPRGHVAEAFF. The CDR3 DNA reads TGTGCCAGCAGTTTGCCCAGGGGTCATGTGGCTGAAGCTTTCTTT.

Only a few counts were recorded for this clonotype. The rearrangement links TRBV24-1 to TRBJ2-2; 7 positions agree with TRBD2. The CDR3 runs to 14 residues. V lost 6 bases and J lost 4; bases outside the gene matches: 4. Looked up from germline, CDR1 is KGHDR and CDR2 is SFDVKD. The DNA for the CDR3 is TGTGCCACCAGTCGGGACTATCCCACCGGGGAGCTGTTTTTT. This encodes CATSRDYPTGELFF.

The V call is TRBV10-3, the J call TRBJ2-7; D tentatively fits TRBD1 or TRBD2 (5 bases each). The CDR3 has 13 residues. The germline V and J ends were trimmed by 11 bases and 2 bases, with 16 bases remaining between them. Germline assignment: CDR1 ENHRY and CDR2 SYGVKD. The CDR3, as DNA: TGTGCCTCGGGCGCGAGGGACCCCTACGAGCAGTACTTC. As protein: CASGARDPYEQYF.

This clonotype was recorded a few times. CDR3 bases: TGTGCCAGCAGCCCCCGGGACAGGGGGCTCAACACTGAAGCTTTCTTT. This codes for CASSPRDRGLNTEAFF. The chain uses TRBV7-9 and TRBJ1-1; 12 bases fit TRBD1. V was clipped by 5 bases and J by 2 bases; unmatched bases: 6. CDR1 SEHNR and CDR2 FQNEAQ come from the germline V gene (reference sequence). This CDR3 has 16 residues.

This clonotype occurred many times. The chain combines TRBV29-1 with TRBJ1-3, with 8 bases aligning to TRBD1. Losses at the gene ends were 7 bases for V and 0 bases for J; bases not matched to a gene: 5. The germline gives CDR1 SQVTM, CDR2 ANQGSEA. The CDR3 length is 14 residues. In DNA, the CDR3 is TGCAGCGGCCGGACAGGGAACTCTGGAAACACCATATATTTT. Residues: CSGRTGNSGNTIYF.

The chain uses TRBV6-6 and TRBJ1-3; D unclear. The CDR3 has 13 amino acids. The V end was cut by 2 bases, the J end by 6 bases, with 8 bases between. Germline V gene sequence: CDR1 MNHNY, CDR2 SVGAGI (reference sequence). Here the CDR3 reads CASSYEGLNTIYF. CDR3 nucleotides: TGTGCCAGCAGTTACGAGGGCCTAAACACCATATATTTT.

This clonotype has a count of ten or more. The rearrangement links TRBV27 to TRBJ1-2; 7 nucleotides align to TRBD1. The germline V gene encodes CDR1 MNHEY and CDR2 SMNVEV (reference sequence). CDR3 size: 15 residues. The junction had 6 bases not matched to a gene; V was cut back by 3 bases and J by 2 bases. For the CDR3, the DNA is TGTGCCAGCAGTTTTTCCTGGACAGGAAACTATGGCTACACCTTC. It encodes CASSFSWTGNYGYTF.

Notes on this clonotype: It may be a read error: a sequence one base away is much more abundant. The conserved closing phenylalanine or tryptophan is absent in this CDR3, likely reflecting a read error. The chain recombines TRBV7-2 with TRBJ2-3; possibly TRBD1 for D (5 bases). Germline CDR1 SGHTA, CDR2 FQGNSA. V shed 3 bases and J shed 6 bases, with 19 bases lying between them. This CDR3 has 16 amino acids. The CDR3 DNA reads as TGTGCCAGCAGCTTCACTTGGAGCCCAGGGTACGATACGCAGTATATT. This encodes CASSFTWSPGYDTQYI.

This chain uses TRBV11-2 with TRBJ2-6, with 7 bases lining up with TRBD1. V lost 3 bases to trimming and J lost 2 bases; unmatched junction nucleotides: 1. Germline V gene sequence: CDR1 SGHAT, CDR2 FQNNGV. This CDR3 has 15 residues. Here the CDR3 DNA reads TGTGCCAGCAGCTTCACAGGGGCTGGGGCCAACGTCCTGACTTTC. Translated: CASSFTGAGANVLTF.

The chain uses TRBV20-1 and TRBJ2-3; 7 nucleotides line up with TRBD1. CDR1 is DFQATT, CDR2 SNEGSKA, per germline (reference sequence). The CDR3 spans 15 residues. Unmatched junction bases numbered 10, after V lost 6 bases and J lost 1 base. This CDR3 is CSARRQGEGTDTQYF. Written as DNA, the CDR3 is TGCAGTGCCAGAAGACAGGGCGAAGGCACAGATACGCAGTATTTT.

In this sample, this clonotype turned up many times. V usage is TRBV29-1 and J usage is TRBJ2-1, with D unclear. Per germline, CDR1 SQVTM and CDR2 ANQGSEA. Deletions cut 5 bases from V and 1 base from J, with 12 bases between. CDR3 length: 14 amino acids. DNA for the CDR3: TGCAGCGTTCTGCTTCCTAGATCCTACAATGAGCAGTTCTTC. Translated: CSVLLPRSYNEQFF.

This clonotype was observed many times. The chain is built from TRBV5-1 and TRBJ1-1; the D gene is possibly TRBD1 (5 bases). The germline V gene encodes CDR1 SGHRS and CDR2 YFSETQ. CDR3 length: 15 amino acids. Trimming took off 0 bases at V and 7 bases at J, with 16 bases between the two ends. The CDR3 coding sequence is TGCGCCAGCAGCTTGGCGCCAGGGTACTCGAGTGAAGCTTTCTTT. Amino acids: CASSLAPGYSSEAFF.

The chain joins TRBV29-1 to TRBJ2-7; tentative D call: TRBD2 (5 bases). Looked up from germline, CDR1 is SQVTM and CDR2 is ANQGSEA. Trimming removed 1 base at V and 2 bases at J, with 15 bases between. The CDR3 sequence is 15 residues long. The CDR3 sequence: CSVEVRGFAAYEQYF. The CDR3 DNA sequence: TGCAGCGTTGAAGTGAGAGGGTTTGCGGCCTACGAGCAGTACTTC.